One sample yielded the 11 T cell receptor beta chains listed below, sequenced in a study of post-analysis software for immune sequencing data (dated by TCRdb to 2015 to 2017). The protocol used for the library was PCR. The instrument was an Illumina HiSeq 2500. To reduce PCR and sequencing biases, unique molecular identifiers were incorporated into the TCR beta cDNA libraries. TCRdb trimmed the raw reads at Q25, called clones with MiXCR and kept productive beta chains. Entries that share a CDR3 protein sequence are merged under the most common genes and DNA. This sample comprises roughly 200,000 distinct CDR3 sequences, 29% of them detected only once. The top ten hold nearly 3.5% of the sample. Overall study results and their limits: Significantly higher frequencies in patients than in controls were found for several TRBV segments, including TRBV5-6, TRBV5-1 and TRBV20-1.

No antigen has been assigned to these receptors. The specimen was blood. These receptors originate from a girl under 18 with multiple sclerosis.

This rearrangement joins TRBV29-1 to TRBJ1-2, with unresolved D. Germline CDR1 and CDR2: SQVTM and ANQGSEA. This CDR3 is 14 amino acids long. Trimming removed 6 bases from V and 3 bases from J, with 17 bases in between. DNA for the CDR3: TGCAGCGTCCAAAGGCAGTTCACGTACTATGGCTACACCTTC. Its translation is CSVQRQFTYYGYTF.

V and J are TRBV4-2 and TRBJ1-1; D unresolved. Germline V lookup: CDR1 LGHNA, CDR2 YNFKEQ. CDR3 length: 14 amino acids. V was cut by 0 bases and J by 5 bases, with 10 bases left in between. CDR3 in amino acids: CASSQELRETEAFF. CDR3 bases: TGTGCCAGCAGCCAAGAATTACGGGAGACTGAAGCTTTCTTT.

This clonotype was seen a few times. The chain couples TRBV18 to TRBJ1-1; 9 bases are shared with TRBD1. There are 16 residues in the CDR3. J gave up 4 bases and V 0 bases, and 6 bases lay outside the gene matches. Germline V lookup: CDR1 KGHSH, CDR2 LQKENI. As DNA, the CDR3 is TGTGCCAGCTCACCACCGGGACAGGGTCTCCGCACTGAAGCTTTCTTT. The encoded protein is CASSPPGQGLRTEAFF.

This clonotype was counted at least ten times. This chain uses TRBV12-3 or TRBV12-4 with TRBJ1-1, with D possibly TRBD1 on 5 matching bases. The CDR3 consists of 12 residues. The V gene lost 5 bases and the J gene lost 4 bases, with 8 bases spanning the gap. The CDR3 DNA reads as TGTGCCAGCAGTGGGGGAGCCACTGAAGCTTTCTTT. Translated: CASSGGATEAFF.

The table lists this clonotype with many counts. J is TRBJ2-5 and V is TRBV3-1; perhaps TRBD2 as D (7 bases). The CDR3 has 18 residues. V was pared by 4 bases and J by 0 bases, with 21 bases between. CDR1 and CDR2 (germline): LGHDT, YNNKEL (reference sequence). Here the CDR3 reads CASSPKHTGGHYQETQYF. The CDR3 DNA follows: TGTGCCAGCAGCCCAAAGCATACGGGGGGCCACTACCAAGAGACCCAGTACTTC.

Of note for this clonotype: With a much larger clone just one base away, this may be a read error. The CDR3 DNA follows: TGTGCCAGCAGTCGGGGACAGCCGGAAGAGACCCAGTACTTC. Its protein is CASSRGQPEETQYF. This rearrangement joins TRBV12-3 or TRBV12-4 to TRBJ2-5, with TRBD1 matching over 7 bases. The length of the CDR3 is 14 residues. With 5 bases clipped from V and 3 bases from J, the junction kept 6 bases outside the gene matches.

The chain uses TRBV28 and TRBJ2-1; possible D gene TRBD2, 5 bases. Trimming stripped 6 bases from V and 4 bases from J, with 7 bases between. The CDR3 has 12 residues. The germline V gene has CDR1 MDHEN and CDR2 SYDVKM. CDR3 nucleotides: TGTGCCAGCAGGGAGGAATACAATGAGCAGTTCTTC. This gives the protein CASREEYNEQFF.

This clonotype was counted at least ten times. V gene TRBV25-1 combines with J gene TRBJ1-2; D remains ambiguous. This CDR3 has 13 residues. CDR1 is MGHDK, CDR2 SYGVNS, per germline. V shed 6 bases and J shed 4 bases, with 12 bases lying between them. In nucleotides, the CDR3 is TGTGCCAGCAGCGCAGGAGGCCCCTATGGCTACACCTTC. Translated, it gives CASSAGGPYGYTF.

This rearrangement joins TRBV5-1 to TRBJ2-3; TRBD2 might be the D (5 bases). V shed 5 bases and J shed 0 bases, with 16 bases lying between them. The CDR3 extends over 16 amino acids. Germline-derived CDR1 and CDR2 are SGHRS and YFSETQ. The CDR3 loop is CASRGISGPSTDTQYF. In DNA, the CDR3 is TGCGCCAGCAGAGGAATAAGCGGACCCAGCACAGATACGCAGTATTTT.

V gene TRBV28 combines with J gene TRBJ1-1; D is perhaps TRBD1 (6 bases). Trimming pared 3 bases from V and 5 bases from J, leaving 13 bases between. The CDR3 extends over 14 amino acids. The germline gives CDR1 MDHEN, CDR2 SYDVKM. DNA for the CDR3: TGTGCCAGCAGTTTTAGGGGGACCGCGACTGAAGCTTTCTTT. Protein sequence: CASSFRGTATEAFF.

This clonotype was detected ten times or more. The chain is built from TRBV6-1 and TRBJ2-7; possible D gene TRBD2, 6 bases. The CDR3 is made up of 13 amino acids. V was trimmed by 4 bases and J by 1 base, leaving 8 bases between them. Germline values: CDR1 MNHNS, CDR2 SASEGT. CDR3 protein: CASSGRGSYEQYF. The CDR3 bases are TGTGCCAGCAGTGGGCGGGGTTCCTACGAGCAGTACTTC.